Below, 29 T cell receptor beta chains from the same sample are listed, as sequenced in a study of T cells in Graves' hyperthyroidism and ophthalmopathy. Researchers took RNA transcripts and amplified the TCR beta CDR3 regions from them. The TCR CDR3 was amplified in a first-round RT-PCR using the HTBI primer set. One entry per CDR3 protein results from TCRdb running MiXCR on the multiplex PCR reads. The sample has roughly 380,000 distinct CDR3 sequences; approximately 14% are singletons. Sequencing was carried out using blood. The source is a young woman with Graves' hyperthyroidism.

This chain uses TRBV18 with TRBJ1-1; no firm D call. The ends were cut back, 6 bases at V and 4 bases at J, with 15 bases in the middle. The CDR3 contains 14 residues. Germline V gives CDR1 KGHSH, CDR2 LQKENI. CDR3 in amino acids: CASSLKGGFTEAFF. DNA of the CDR3: TGTGCCAGCTCGCTAAAGGGAGGGTTCACTGAAGCTTTCTTT.

This clonotype was picked up many times. V usage is TRBV5-1 and J usage is TRBJ1-5; 7 bases line up with TRBD1. The CDR3 has 14 amino acids. Germline V gene lookup returns CDR1 SGHRS and CDR2 YFSETQ. The V segment lost 2 bases and the J segment 5 bases; nucleotides outside the gene matches: 4. DNA for the CDR3: TGCGCCAGCAGCTTACAGGGGTCCGATCAGCCCCAGCATTTT. It yields the protein CASSLQGSDQPQHF.

This clonotype was observed a single time. The chain couples TRBV30 to TRBJ2-6; TRBD1 is a possible D gene (5 bases). V lost 1 base to trimming and J lost 1 base, with 17 bases between them. Germline V CDR1 and CDR2: GTSNPN, SVGIG (reference sequence). This CDR3 contains 18 residues. CDR3: CAWSGPGPNYSGANVLTF. The CDR3 bases are TGTGCCTGGAGTGGTCCAGGGCCAAATTATTCTGGGGCCAACGTCCTGACTTTC.

On this clonotype itself: A much larger clone differs from this one at a single base, so this may be a read error. The CDR3 carries no conserved terminal phenylalanine or tryptophan, so it likely arises from a read error. As DNA, the CDR3 is TGTGCCAGCTCACCAATCCTCAATCAGCCCCAGCATCTT. This encodes CASSPILNQPQHL. The J gene is TRBJ1-5, the V gene TRBV18, with D unclear. Germline V gene sequence: CDR1 KGHSH, CDR2 LQKENI. V was clipped by 2 bases and J by 3 bases, with 5 bases between them. The CDR3 consists of 13 residues.

This clonotype was counted at least ten times. As DNA, the CDR3 is TGCGCCAGCAGCCAAGTTACAGGAGGACAGCCCCAGCATTTT. As protein: CASSQVTGGQPQHF. This chain uses TRBV4-1 with TRBJ1-5, with TRBD1 as a possible D gene (5 bases). V lost 1 base to trimming and J lost 7 bases, with 11 bases between them. Germline V lookup: CDR1 MGHRA, CDR2 YSYEKL. This CDR3 region has 14 residues.

The table lists this clonotype with a few counts. The chain combines TRBV7-3 with TRBJ1-1; D gene ambiguous. The CDR3 sequence is 15 residues long. Germline assignment: CDR1 SGHTA and CDR2 FQGTGA. Trimming removed 5 bases from V and 1 base from J, with 14 bases in between. In DNA, the CDR3 is TGTGCCAGCAGCGGTATAGACCGAGAGAACACTGAAGCTTTCTTT. The encoded protein is CASSGIDRENTEAFF.

This clonotype has ten or more counts. The chain joins TRBV2 to TRBJ2-3, with 7 bases aligning to TRBD1. The germline gives CDR1 SNHLY, CDR2 FYNNEI. This CDR3 is built from 14 residues. Germline trimming cut 6 bases from V and 0 bases from J; bases unmatched to any gene: 3. The CDR3 nucleotides are TGTGCCAGCAGCGCGGACAGGAGCACAGATACGCAGTATTTT. Translating it yields CASSADRSTDTQYF.

This clonotype was counted a few times. The V call is TRBV5-8, the J call TRBJ1-5, with 8 nucleotides matching TRBD1. The CDR3 is made up of 17 amino acids. Germline CDR1 reads SGHTS; CDR2 reads YDEGEE. Trimming at V came to 2 bases and at J to 4 bases, leaving 11 bases not matched to a gene. CDR3 sequence reads: CASSLGGTGRWNQPQHF. Here the CDR3 DNA reads TGTGCCAGCAGCTTAGGTGGGACAGGTCGGTGGAATCAGCCCCAGCATTTT.

At least ten counts were recorded for this clonotype. The chain couples TRBV7-6 to TRBJ1-2; TRBD1 matches 9 bases. The CDR3 is 14 residues long. Per the germline V gene, CDR1 is SGHVS and CDR2 is FNYEAQ. V trimming: 1 base; J trimming: 4 bases; junction bases outside the gene matches: 1. The DNA for the CDR3 is TGTGCCAGCAGCTTAGAGGACAGGGGCTATGGCTACACCTTC. This encodes CASSLEDRGYGYTF.

This clonotype was counted ten times or more. The V and J genes are TRBV2 and TRBJ2-3; tentative D call: TRBD1 (6 bases). Trimming took off 11 bases at V and 0 bases at J, with 18 bases between the two ends. From germline, CDR1 is SNHLY and CDR2 FYNNEI. The CDR3 consists of 15 residues. The CDR3 DNA sequence: TGTGCCGGAGCGATTTGGGACACCAGCACAGATACGCAGTATTTT. Its protein is CAGAIWDTSTDTQYF.

This clonotype was observed many times. The V call is TRBV30, the J call TRBJ2-1; D ambiguous. CDR1 and CDR2 from the germline V gene are GTSNPN and SVGIG (reference sequence). CDR3 size: 15 residues. V dropped 0 bases and J dropped 2 bases, with 11 bases sitting between them. The CDR3, as DNA: TGTGCCTGGAGTGTACAGTTAACAGCCTACAATGAGCAGTTCTTC. Translation gives CAWSVQLTAYNEQFF.

This clonotype was observed at least ten times. This chain links TRBV3-1 with TRBJ1-3, with a tentative D call TRBD1 (5 bases). The germline V gene has CDR1 LGHDT and CDR2 YNNKEL (reference sequence). This CDR3 contains 14 residues. V lost 6 bases to trimming and J lost 9 bases, with 18 bases between them. The CDR3 loop reads CASSPSGRGVTIYF. CDR3 coding DNA: TGTGCCAGCAGTCCTTCGGGACGAGGTGTCACCATATATTTT.

V gene TRBV19 combines with J gene TRBJ2-5; no reliable D call. Trimming removed 5 bases from V and 3 bases from J, with 16 bases in between. The germline V gene encodes CDR1 LNHDA and CDR2 SQIVND (reference sequence). CDR3 length: 15 residues. For the CDR3, the DNA is TGTGCCAGTAGTTCGCATGGCACGAGGAAAGAGACCCAGTACTTC. Translation: CASSSHGTRKETQYF.

The chain employs TRBV3-1 and TRBJ2-7; 10 nucleotides align to TRBD2. Germline lookup yields CDR1 LGHDT and CDR2 YNNKEL (reference sequence). The junction had 6 bases not matched to a gene; V was cut back by 4 bases and J by 3 bases. The CDR3 length is 15 residues. The CDR3 region is CASSPGTSVFYEQYF. CDR3 DNA sequence: TGTGCCAGCAGCCCGGGGACTAGCGTGTTCTACGAGCAGTACTTC.

The chain combines TRBV20-1 with TRBJ2-1, with D possibly being TRBD2 (6 bases). V lost 3 bases and J 6 bases, leaving 9 bases between the germline ends. In germline, CDR1 is DFQATT, CDR2 SNEGSKA (reference sequence). There are 12 residues in the CDR3. The chain's CDR3 is CSASGSGNEQFF. Here the CDR3 DNA reads TGCAGTGCTAGCGGGAGCGGCAATGAGCAGTTCTTC.

The table lists this clonotype with many counts. The rearrangement uses TRBV6-9 and TRBJ2-5; possibly TRBD1 for D (6 bases). The CDR3 runs to 24 residues. V was shortened by 4 bases and J by 0 bases, with 39 bases between the two germline ends. CDR1 is MNHGY, CDR2 SVAAGI, per germline. The CDR3 here is CASSSFSYPSEQGAPSRYQETQYF. CDR3 nucleotides: TGTGCCAGCAGTTCATTTTCCTATCCCAGTGAACAGGGAGCCCCGTCCCGTTACCAAGAGACCCAGTACTTC.

This clonotype was found a few times. The chain uses TRBV12-3 or TRBV12-4 and TRBJ1-1, with 7 bases fitting TRBD1. J gave up 4 bases and V 4 bases, and 12 bases lay outside the gene matches. The CDR3 has 16 amino acids. CDR3 amino acids: CASSSTGTDQGTEAFF. CDR3 DNA sequence: TGTGCCAGCAGTTCAACCGGGACAGATCAGGGCACTGAAGCTTTCTTT.

This clonotype came up a few times. DNA of the CDR3: TGTGCCAGCAGTAGGGACAGGGGGTTTGATACGCAGTATTTT. The encoded protein is CASSRDRGFDTQYF. This chain joins TRBV28 and TRBJ2-3, with 11 nucleotides matching TRBD1. Germline values: CDR1 MDHEN, CDR2 SYDVKM. The V and J ends lost 5 bases and 6 bases, in that order; junction bases with no gene match: 4. CDR3 size: 14 residues.

This clonotype was detected a few times. The chain employs TRBV3-1 and TRBJ2-3; D might be TRBD1 (6 bases). Germline CDR1 reads LGHDT; CDR2 reads YNNKEL (reference sequence). V dropped 0 bases and J dropped 6 bases, with 16 bases sitting between them. This CDR3 region has 16 residues. The CDR3 sequence: CASSQEPAGVFDTQYF. The CDR3 DNA follows: TGTGCCAGCAGCCAAGAGCCGGCAGGGGTTTTCGATACGCAGTATTTT.

This clonotype was seen a few times. V is TRBV15 and J is TRBJ1-1; no clear D. The CDR3 contains 14 residues. V lost 0 bases and J lost 4, with 9 bases in between. The germline V gene encodes CDR1 LNHNV and CDR2 YYDKDF (reference sequence). The chain's CDR3 is CATSRDVVATEAFF. The CDR3 DNA is TGTGCCACCAGCAGAGATGTGGTAGCCACTGAAGCTTTCTTT.

This clonotype has ten or more counts. The gene calls are TRBV29-1 and TRBJ2-5, with 8 bases aligning to TRBD1. V dropped 3 bases and J dropped 6; count of bases not matched to a gene: 6. The CDR3 consists of 13 residues. From germline, CDR1 is SQVTM and CDR2 ANQGSEA. This CDR3 reads CSVDSTGGQTQYF. CDR3 bases: TGCAGCGTTGATTCCACAGGGGGACAGACCCAGTACTTC.

There are many counts of this clonotype. The chain links TRBV12-3 or TRBV12-4 to TRBJ1-1; TRBD1 is a possible D gene (6 bases). Trimming shortened V by 5 bases and J by 6 bases, and 16 bases separated the two germline ends. The CDR3 is 14 residues long. CDR3 region: CASSRRGRRAEAFF. DNA of the CDR3: TGTGCCAGCAGTCGCAGGGGCAGGCGGGCTGAAGCTTTCTTT.

In its sample, this clonotype was seen many times. The chain joins TRBV9 to TRBJ2-7, with no clear D. V was pared by 4 bases and J by 2 bases, with 10 bases between. There are 13 residues in the CDR3. Per germline, CDR1 SGDLS and CDR2 YYNGEE. As DNA, the CDR3 is TGTGCCAGCAGCATAGATCCAGCCTACGAGCAGTACTTC. Translation gives CASSIDPAYEQYF.

This chain uses TRBV12-3 or TRBV12-4 with TRBJ2-2; D is unclear. V lost 2 bases, J lost 1 base, and 5 bases lay in between. The CDR3 consists of 14 residues. In nucleotides, the CDR3 is TGTGCCAGCAGTTTAATGAAGAACACCGGGGAGCTGTTTTTT. The encoded protein is CASSLMKNTGELFF.

This chain connects TRBV6-4 to TRBJ2-5; D may be TRBD2 (6 bases). This CDR3 contains 15 residues. Germline V gene data show CDR1 as MRHNA and CDR2 as SNTAGT. Trimming left V 0 bases short and J 5 bases short, with 13 bases between. The CDR3 bases are TGTGCCAGCAGTGACTCCACGGGGGTCCAGGAGACCCAGTACTTC. It encodes CASSDSTGVQETQYF.

This clonotype showed up many times. The chain uses TRBV30 and TRBJ2-7, with a tentative D call TRBD1 (5 bases). The CDR3 runs to 13 residues. Germline CDR1 GTSNPN, CDR2 SVGIG (reference sequence). Trimming removed 3 bases from V and 4 bases from J, with 13 bases in between. Here the CDR3 DNA reads TGTGCCTGGAGCCCAGGGATTATGTACGAGCAGTACTTC. Translation: CAWSPGIMYEQYF.

The genes are TRBV9 and TRBJ2-3, with TRBD1 matching 7 bases. There are 14 residues in the CDR3. Germline CDR1 reads SGDLS; CDR2 reads YYNGEE. Germline trimming cut 3 bases from V and 2 bases from J; bases unmatched to any gene: 3. CDR3 sequence (DNA): TGTGCCAGCAGCGGGGACAGACTCACAGATACGCAGTATTTT. It is translated as CASSGDRLTDTQYF.

At least ten counts were recorded for this clonotype. The V and J genes are TRBV11-3 and TRBJ2-1; possibly TRBD1 for D (6 bases). The CDR3 consists of 14 residues. CDR1 is SGHNT, CDR2 YENEEA, per germline. V was cut by 5 bases and J by 5 bases, with 13 bases left in between. Here the CDR3 reads CASSPTGQHNEQFF. The CDR3 DNA is TGTGCCAGCAGCCCTACGGGACAACACAATGAGCAGTTCTTC.

Many counts were recorded for this clonotype. The chain employs TRBV13 and TRBJ2-7, with 10 nucleotides matching TRBD1. The CDR3 has 14 amino acids. Germline loops: CDR1 PRHDT, CDR2 FYEKMQ (reference sequence). The junction had 6 bases not matched to a gene; V was cut back by 5 bases and J by 5 bases. CDR3 loop: CASSQDRGSDEQYF. CDR3 coding DNA: TGTGCCAGCAGCCAGGACAGGGGGTCCGACGAGCAGTACTTC.